Following are 29 T cell receptor beta chains from one sample sequenced in a study of T cell repertoires in cytomegalovirus infection. One entry per CDR3 protein results from TCRdb running MiXCR on the reads. The table includes just over 150,000 distinct CDR3 sequences, 23% detected once. Sequencing input: PBMCs. These receptors were obtained from a human donor in good health (CMV status not recorded). Some clones in this sample may be carry-over from other donors' samples.

This clonotype was recorded a few times. The gene calls are TRBV6-5 and TRBJ2-3, with D perhaps TRBD2 (6 bases). The CDR3 totals 15 residues. Trimming took 5 bases from V and 2 from J, leaving 14 bases between them. Germline V lookup: CDR1 MNHEY, CDR2 SVGAGI. The CDR3 loop reads CASSTSPNPTDTQYF. CDR3 coding DNA: TGTGCCAGCAGTACTAGCCCAAATCCCACAGATACGCAGTATTTT.

This clonotype was seen a handful of times. The rearrangement joins TRBV5-1 to TRBJ2-1; D assignment may be TRBD1 or TRBD2 (5 bases each). The CDR3 consists of 14 residues. Germline assignment: CDR1 SGHRS and CDR2 YFSETQ. The germline V and J ends were trimmed by 2 bases and 7 bases, with 13 bases remaining between them. The CDR3 DNA reads as TGCGCCAGCAGCTTCACAGGTGAGGGAAATGAGCAGTTCTTC. Translated, it gives CASSFTGEGNEQFF.

This clonotype was recorded a few times. The chain employs TRBV30 and TRBJ2-7; D is unclear. Germline V gives CDR1 GTSNPN, CDR2 SVGIG (reference sequence). This CDR3 has 12 amino acids. The V and J ends lost 0 bases and 1 base respectively, with 4 bases between them. The CDR3 reads CAWSVSSYEQYF. The CDR3 DNA reads as TGTGCCTGGAGTGTTTCGTCCTACGAGCAGTACTTC.

The table lists this clonotype with many counts. This may come from a read error, since a much larger clone is one base off. This rearrangement joins TRBV7-2 to TRBJ2-1; D is undetermined. V lost 2 bases and J lost 6, with 5 bases in between. Germline-derived CDR1 and CDR2 are SGHTA and FQGNSA. The CDR3 extends over 12 amino acids. Here the CDR3 reads CASSLRSNEQFF. The DNA of the CDR3 is TGTGCCAGCAGCTTACGTAGCAATGAGCAGTTCTTC.

V is TRBV6-1 and J is TRBJ2-6; the D is unclear. V was clipped by 3 bases and J by 2 bases, with 8 bases between them. CDR1 MNHNS and CDR2 SASEGT come from the germline V gene. The CDR3 consists of 15 residues. CDR3 nucleotides: TGTGCCAGCAGTGACTTAGGGACTGGGGCCAACGTCCTGACTTTC. Amino acid sequence: CASSDLGTGANVLTF.

This clonotype was detected only a few times. The rearrangement joins TRBV20-1 to TRBJ2-1; D remains ambiguous. Trimming pared 3 bases from V and 7 bases from J, leaving 10 bases between. Per the germline V gene, CDR1 is DFQATT and CDR2 is SNEGSKA (reference sequence). There are 12 residues in the CDR3. CDR3: CSASRTGNEQFF. The CDR3 nucleotides are TGCAGTGCTAGTCGGACGGGTAATGAGCAGTTCTTC.

The rearrangement uses TRBV20-1 and TRBJ2-7; the D gene is possibly TRBD2 (5 bases). Germline CDR1 and CDR2: DFQATT and SNEGSKA (reference sequence). The V gene lost 5 bases and the J gene lost 1 base, with 9 bases spanning the gap. This CDR3 region has 12 residues. CDR3 DNA sequence: TGCAGTGCTCCCGCGGGTTCCTACGAGCAGTACTTC. It codes for CSAPAGSYEQYF.

The chain recombines TRBV28 with TRBJ1-5, with D perhaps matching TRBD1 (5 bases). The germline gives CDR1 MDHEN, CDR2 SYDVKM. This CDR3 comprises 14 residues. Trimming stripped 7 bases from V and 2 bases from J, with 12 bases between. CDR3 amino acids: CASIPGLGNQPQHF. The CDR3, as DNA: TGTGCCAGCATCCCGGGACTCGGCAATCAGCCCCAGCATTTT.

The J gene is TRBJ2-3, the V gene TRBV11-3; the D is unclear. CDR3 length: 13 amino acids. Trimming removed 3 bases from V and 1 base from J, with 5 bases in between. From germline, CDR1 is SGHNT and CDR2 YENEEA. CDR3 bases: TGTGCCAGCAGCTTCCTAGGCACAGATACGCAGTATTTT. It yields the protein CASSFLGTDTQYF.

This clonotype was seen more than once but under ten times. V and J are TRBV5-1 and TRBJ2-5; D unresolved. V was shortened by 4 bases and J by 1 base, with 17 bases between the two germline ends. The CDR3 length is 16 residues. The germline gives CDR1 SGHRS, CDR2 YFSETQ. The CDR3 DNA follows: TGCGCCAGCAGCCCAGTGGGCCTGACCTTCCAAGAGACCCAGTACTTC. Residues: CASSPVGLTFQETQYF.

The chain combines TRBV7-6 with TRBJ2-3; D is uncertain. The CDR3 loop spans 15 amino acids. V was pared by 5 bases and J by 0 bases, with 12 bases between. Germline assignment: CDR1 SGHVS and CDR2 FNYEAQ. DNA for the CDR3: TGTGCCAGCAGCCCCCAGCCCGCAAGCACAGATACGCAGTATTTT. Encoded protein: CASSPQPASTDTQYF.

In this sample, this clonotype turned up many times. This chain uses TRBV11-2 with TRBJ1-1; a weak D match, TRBD1 (6 bases). This CDR3 region has 15 residues. CDR1 SGHAT and CDR2 FQNNGV come from the germline V gene. Trimming took 5 bases from V and 3 from J, leaving 16 bases between them. The CDR3 coding sequence is TGTGCCAGCAGCCCTCGGGCAGGGGAGGACACTGAAGCTTTCTTT. Amino acid sequence: CASSPRAGEDTEAFF.

The V call is TRBV5-1, the J call TRBJ2-1, with a possible D match to TRBD1 (5 bases). Trimming left V 2 bases short and J 7 bases short, with 10 bases between. Germline V gives CDR1 SGHRS, CDR2 YFSETQ. The length of the CDR3 is 13 residues. The CDR3 reads CASSFSRENEQFF. The CDR3 nucleotides are TGCGCCAGCAGCTTCTCCAGGGAAAATGAGCAGTTCTTC. The whole variable domain, filled in from reference TRBV5-1 and TRBJ2-1, reads KAGVTQTPRYLIKTRGQQVTLSCSPISGHRSVSWYQQTPGQGLQFLFEYFSETQRNKGNFPGRFSGRQFSNSRSEMNVSTLELGDSALYLCASSFSRENEQFFGPGTRLTVL.

This clonotype was observed many times. This chain links TRBV7-2 with TRBJ2-1, with D perhaps matching TRBD1 or TRBD2 (5 bases each). Germline V gene sequence: CDR1 SGHTA, CDR2 FQGNSA. This CDR3 has 14 amino acids. Trimming left V 0 bases short and J 10 bases short, with 13 bases between. This CDR3 is CASSLAFRDAEQFF. Written as DNA, the CDR3 is TGTGCCAGCAGCTTAGCGTTTCGGGACGCGGAGCAGTTCTTC. The full variable domain, with the rest looked up from reference TRBV7-2 and TRBJ2-1, is GAGVSQSPSNKVTEKGKDVELRCDPISGHTALYWYRQSLGQGLEFLIYFQGNSAPDKSGLPSDRFSAERTGGSVSTLTIQRTQQEDSAVYLCASSLAFRDAEQFFGPGTRLTVL.

This clonotype came up many times. This chain connects TRBV7-9 to TRBJ1-1; D is unresolved. The CDR3 runs 14 residues. V was shortened by 5 bases and J by 5 bases, with 15 bases between the two germline ends. CDR1 SEHNR and CDR2 FQNEAQ come from the germline V gene (reference sequence). DNA of the CDR3: TGTGCCAGCAGCACCGAGGCGGGGATTACTGAAGCTTTCTTT. Translating it yields CASSTEAGITEAFF.

This clonotype appeared many times. The CDR3 spells CASSPGQGMSQPQHF. As DNA, the CDR3 is TGTGCCAGCAGCCCAGGACAGGGGATGAGTCAGCCCCAGCATTTT. The chain recombines TRBV7-2 with TRBJ1-5; 9 bases agree with TRBD1. The CDR3 loop spans 15 amino acids. With V trimmed by 5 bases and J by 6 bases, 8 bases remained unmatched. Germline V CDR1 and CDR2: SGHTA, FQGNSA.

The sample holds many counts of this clonotype. The DNA for the CDR3 is TGCAGTGCTATGACAGACAGCAGCTATGGCTACACCTTC. It is translated as CSAMTDSSYGYTF. The V call is TRBV20-1, the J call TRBJ1-2; TRBD1 might be the D (5 bases). The germline V gene encodes CDR1 DFQATT and CDR2 SNEGSKA (reference sequence). Trimming removed 4 bases at V and 4 bases at J, with 13 bases between. CDR3 length: 13 residues.

The chain links TRBV2 to TRBJ1-1; D might be TRBD1 (5 bases). Germline CDR1 SNHLY, CDR2 FYNNEI. The CDR3 covers 13 residues. Trimming took off 8 bases at V and 3 bases at J, with 13 bases between the two ends. The CDR3 reads CASARGLYTEAFF. CDR3 nucleotides: TGTGCCAGCGCTAGGGGTCTTTACACTGAAGCTTTCTTT.

This clonotype was seen at least ten times. The chain couples TRBV6-1 to TRBJ2-6; TRBD1 agrees at 7 bases. Germline-derived CDR1 and CDR2 are MNHNS and SASEGT. V was clipped by 6 bases and J by 0 bases; unmatched bases: 14. This CDR3 has 19 amino acids. DNA of the CDR3: TGTGCCAGCAGACAAAACCGGGACAGAAAACTCTCTGGGGCCAACGTCCTGACTTTC. Its protein is CASRQNRDRKLSGANVLTF.

Ten or more counts support this clonotype. The CDR3 bases are TGTGCCAGCAGCCCGCAGGGGACAGATACGCAGTATTTT. Translating it yields CASSPQGTDTQYF. The rearrangement joins TRBV28 to TRBJ2-3, with D possibly matching TRBD1 (6 bases). Trimming cost V 6 bases and J 3 bases, with 10 bases left between them. Germline assignment: CDR1 MDHEN and CDR2 SYDVKM. The CDR3 is made up of 13 amino acids. The whole variable domain, remainder taken from reference TRBV28 and TRBJ2-3, is DVKVTQSSRYLVKRTGEKVFLECVQDMDHENMFWYRQDPGLGLRLIYFSYDVKMKEKGDIPEGYSVSREKKERFSLILESASTNQTSMYLCASSPQGTDTQYFGPGTRLTVL.

The chain joins TRBV20-1 to TRBJ1-1, with D uncertain. Per germline, CDR1 DFQATT and CDR2 SNEGSKA (reference sequence). V gave up 3 bases and J gave up 1 base, with 15 bases separating them. This CDR3 comprises 15 residues. The CDR3 region has the DNA TGCAGTGCTAGTGCGGGTGAGATGCCGAACACTGAAGCTTTCTTT. Its protein is CSASAGEMPNTEAFF.

This clonotype occurred many times. The chain is built from TRBV7-2 and TRBJ2-7; TRBD2 aligns across 8 bases. The length of the CDR3 is 18 residues. Germline V gene data show CDR1 as SGHTA and CDR2 as FQGNSA. V shed 0 bases and J 3 bases; nucleotides not matched to a gene: 13. CDR3 protein: CASSLAPVTSGAFYEQYF. The CDR3 DNA is TGTGCCAGCAGCTTAGCCCCCGTAACTAGCGGAGCCTTCTACGAGCAGTACTTC.

V and J are TRBV28 and TRBJ1-4, with D possibly being TRBD1 (5 bases). CDR1 and CDR2 from the germline V gene are MDHEN and SYDVKM. V was clipped by 8 bases and J by 4 bases, with 11 bases between them. The CDR3 sequence is 13 residues long. CDR3 nucleotides: TGTGCCAGCTCCCGACAGAATAATGAAAAACTGTTTTTT. The encoded protein is CASSRQNNEKLFF. The full variable domain, with the rest looked up from reference TRBV28 and TRBJ1-4, is DVKVTQSSRYLVKRTGEKVFLECVQDMDHENMFWYRQDPGLGLRLIYFSYDVKMKEKGDIPEGYSVSREKKERFSLILESASTNQTSMYLCASSRQNNEKLFFGSGTQLSVL.

This clonotype came up a few times. The chain employs TRBV24-1 and TRBJ1-2; no clear D gene. Germline V gene lookup returns CDR1 KGHDR and CDR2 SFDVKD. The CDR3 sequence is 13 residues long. Trimming removed 3 bases from V and 2 bases from J, with 6 bases in between. The CDR3 DNA reads as TGTGCCACCAGTGATCCCGTCAACTATGGCTACACCTTC. Translated: CATSDPVNYGYTF.

The rearrangement links TRBV19 to TRBJ2-5; no firm D call. The CDR3 is 13 amino acids. CDR1 and CDR2 from the germline V gene are LNHDA and SQIVND (reference sequence). V lost 7 bases, J lost 0 bases, and 9 bases lay in between. CDR3 residues: CASTRGNQETQYF. In DNA, the CDR3 is TGTGCCAGTACCAGAGGCAACCAAGAGACCCAGTACTTC. The complete variable domain, with remaining parts taken from reference TRBV19 and TRBJ2-5, reads DGGITQSPKYLFRKEGQNVTLSCEQNLNHDAMYWYRQDPGQGLRLIYYSQIVNDFQKGDIAEGYSVSREKKESFPLTVTSAQKNPTAFYLCASTRGNQETQYFGPGTRLLVL.

The chain carries TRBV28 and TRBJ2-1; D may be TRBD2 (5 bases). Between the trimmed V and J ends, which lost 6 bases and 9 bases, there was a span of 9 bases. CDR1 and CDR2 (germline): MDHEN, SYDVKM. The CDR3 totals 11 residues. The CDR3 is CASSEEVEQFF. CDR3 DNA sequence: TGTGCCAGCAGCGAGGAGGTTGAGCAGTTCTTC.

This clonotype was seen only a few times. The J gene is TRBJ2-1, the V gene TRBV20-1; 9 nucleotides align to TRBD2. CDR3 length: 15 amino acids. V was pared by 3 bases and J by 1 base, with 4 bases of the junction left unmatched. Germline loops: CDR1 DFQATT, CDR2 SNEGSKA (reference sequence). The CDR3 region is CSASSAGGSYNEQFF. The CDR3 nucleotides read TGCAGTGCTAGTTCCGCGGGAGGGTCCTACAATGAGCAGTTCTTC.

This clonotype was detected a few times. V and J are TRBV2 and TRBJ2-5; TRBD1 matches 7 bases. Germline V gene sequence: CDR1 SNHLY, CDR2 FYNNEI. V shed 6 bases, J shed 2 bases, and the junction held 9 bases outside the gene matches. The CDR3 loop spans 15 amino acids. CDR3 bases: TGTGCCAGCAGGGTAGACAGGGTGGGACAAGAGACCCAGTACTTC. It codes for CASRVDRVGQETQYF.

This rearrangement joins TRBV20-1 to TRBJ2-1; D is possibly TRBD1 or TRBD2 (7 bases each). Germline V lookup: CDR1 DFQATT, CDR2 SNEGSKA (reference sequence). V was trimmed by 1 base and J by 6 bases, leaving 19 bases between them. CDR3 length: 16 amino acids. The CDR3 DNA is TGCAGTGCTAGAGTTTCCCGACAGGGAGGGCGCAATGAGCAGTTCTTC. Translation gives CSARVSRQGGRNEQFF.